This T cell receptor beta chain was identified during a study of graft-versus-host responses after intestinal transplantation. Study overall: Each transplant was multivisceral, liver-intestinal, or isolated intestinal. Anti-thymocyte globulin was used for induction in all recipients, who then took tacrolimus and steroids for approximately 3 years. Study findings and constraints: Recipient marrow harbored GvH clones, some of which surfaced first in ileum or blood. The study found high graft-versus-host to host-versus-graft clonal ratios in allografts of patients with graft-donor T cell macrochimerism.

Graft samples were processed, releasing intraepithelial and lamina propria lymphocytes. This clone was seen only a few times. Antigen unknown. Libraries were prepared by immunoSEQ multiplex PCR; TCRdb keeps only in-frame clonotypes and omits some of them. There are over a thousand clones in the sample; 84% occur only once, and 15% to 20% lies in the top ten. The CDR3 covers 13 residues. CDR1 is MNHEY and CDR2 is SVGAGI in the germline V gene. V was pared by 2 bases and J by 5 bases, with 6 bases between. This sample comprised ileum tissue, obtained approximately 110 days after intestinal transplant. The chain has TRBV6-5 and TRBJ2-2; D remains ambiguous. The clonotype originates from a human patient who received an intestinal transplant, so some T cells may come from the graft donor. The DNA for the CDR3 is TGTGCCAGCAGTTACCAAGCGACCGGGGAGCTGTTTTTT. It is translated as CASSYQATGELFF.